This T cell receptor (beta chain) was recovered during a study of persistence of HIV-infected CD4 T cells. Study-level information: Blood samples, up to about 200 mL, came from multiple time points, except a couple of leukapheresis donors sampled once. Study-wide results and caveats: TCRbeta richness was lower in CMV- and Gag-responding cells than in anti-CD3/anti-CD28-responding cells. Within sorted populations, more oligoclonal TCRs accompanied more oligoclonal proviruses.

CDR1 is LGHNT, CDR2 FRNRAP, per germline. This CDR3 region has 11 residues. The V segment lost 6 bases and the J segment 17 bases; nucleotides outside the gene matches: 7. The stimulus was lysate of CMV-infected fibroblasts, around 9.3 ug/mL. CD40L-negative CD69-negative CD45RO-high memory CD4+ T cells were sorted as populations depleted of antigen-responding cells. A remark on this clone: Its antigen remains unidentified.

The libraries were made with immunoSEQ version 4 in survey mode. Only in-frame clones appear in the TCRdb table, and some are missing; sequencing was by immunoSEQ multiplex PCR. The sample yields approximately 31,000 clones, around four fifths seen once. Sample: CD4+ T cells sorted from PBMCs after roughly 19-hour stimulation, taken from a patient who received antiretroviral therapy. This receptor was obtained from an adult man with HIV who was CMV-seropositive. The J gene is TRBJ1-4, the V gene TRBV12-5; 9 bases are shared with TRBD1. CDR3 region: CASGLGTGIFF. The CDR3 DNA follows: TGTGCTAGTGGCCTTGGGACAGGGATCTTTTTT. The variable domain in full, with the rest retrieved from reference TRBV12-5 and TRBJ1-4, is DARVTQTPRHKVTEMGQEVTMRCQPILGHNTVFWYRQTMMQGLELLAYFRNRAPLDDSGMPKDRFSAEMPDATLATLKIQPSEPRDSAVYFCASGLGTGIFFGSGTQLSVL.